These 4 T cell receptor beta chains came from one sample sequenced in a study of cytomegalovirus exposure and HLA in healthy donors (dated by TCRdb to about 2017). The receptor library was made with the immunoSEQ multiplex PCR assay. The multiplex PCR relied on a mix of 60 forward primers for TCR Vbeta segments and 13 reverse primers for TCR Jbeta segments. Sourced from immuneACCESS, this table was stored by TCRdb with only in-frame sequences that have V and J called. A share of the clones is absent; for the studies checked, an unresolved V gene accounts for under half, and the remainder has no known explanation. The sample data list 150,000 to 200,000 clones, and around three quarters of these were observed just once. The top ten hold 0.65% of the sample. The specimen sequenced was PBMCs. The origin of the receptors is a boy aged 5-17 years in good health and CMV-seronegative.

This sequence joins TRBV10-3 and TRBJ2-7, with 7 bases aligning to TRBD1. The CDR3 has 16 amino acids. Germline V gene lookup returns CDR1 ENHRY and CDR2 SYGVKD. The J segment lost 2 bases and the V segment lost 5 bases, leaving 12 bases of the junction unmatched. The CDR3 DNA is TGTGCCATCAGTAGGGACAGCTCGTTAAGAACCTACGAGCAGTACTTC. This codes for CAISRDSSLRTYEQYF.

The CDR3 is CASSTERETEQYF. For the CDR3, the DNA is TGTGCCAGCAGTACGGAGCGGGAGACCGAGCAGTACTTC. The V gene is TRBV28, the J gene TRBJ2-7; TRBD2 matches at 8 bases. The CDR3 consists of 13 residues. The germline CDR1 and CDR2 sequences are MDHEN and SYDVKM. Losses at the gene ends were 5 bases for V and 6 bases for J; bases not matched to a gene: 6.

J is TRBJ2-3 and V is TRBV6-6; D is ambiguous. The CDR3 has 15 amino acids. CDR1 is MNHNY, CDR2 SVGAGI, per germline (reference sequence). With 0 bases removed from V and 1 base from J, the gap between germline ends came to 8 bases. CDR3 DNA sequence: TGTGCCAGCAGTTACTCGATGGCAGGCACAGATACGCAGTATTTT. Its protein product is CASSYSMAGTDTQYF.

The chain has TRBV18 and TRBJ2-3; 8 bases match TRBD1. The CDR3 loop spans 14 amino acids. The germline CDR1 and CDR2 sequences are KGHSH and LQKENI. V shed 3 bases and J 4 bases; nucleotides not matched to a gene: 3. The CDR3 region has the DNA TGTGCCAGCTCACCCGGACAGGGCGCAGATACGCAGTATTTT. Amino acid sequence: CASSPGQGADTQYF.